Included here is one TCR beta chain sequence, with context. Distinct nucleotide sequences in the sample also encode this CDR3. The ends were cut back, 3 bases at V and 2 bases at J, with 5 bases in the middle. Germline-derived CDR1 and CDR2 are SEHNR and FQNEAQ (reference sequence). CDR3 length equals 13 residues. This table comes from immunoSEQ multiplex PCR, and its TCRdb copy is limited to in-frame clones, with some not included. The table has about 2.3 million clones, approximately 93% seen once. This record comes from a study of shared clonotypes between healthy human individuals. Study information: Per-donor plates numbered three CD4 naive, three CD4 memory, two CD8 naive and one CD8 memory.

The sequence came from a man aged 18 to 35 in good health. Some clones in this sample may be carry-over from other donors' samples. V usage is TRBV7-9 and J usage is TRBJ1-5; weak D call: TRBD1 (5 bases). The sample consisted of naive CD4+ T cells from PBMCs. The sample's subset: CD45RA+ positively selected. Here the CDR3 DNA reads TGTGCCAGCAGCTTGACAGGCAATCAGCCCCAGCATTTT. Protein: CASSLTGNQPQHF. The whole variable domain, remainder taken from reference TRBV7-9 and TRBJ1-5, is DTGVSQNPRHKITKRGQNVTFRCDPISEHNRLYWYRQTLGQGPEFLTYFQNEAQLEKSRLLSDRFSAERPKGSFSTLEIQRTEQGDSAMYLCASSLTGNQPQHFGDGTRLSIL.